This T cell receptor beta chain was captured by sequencing in a study of identical twins. General study points: In monozygotic twins, models underestimated the sharing of out-of-frame TCR alpha. Out-of-frame alpha sequences shared by twins were enriched for low generation probability. Beta out-of-frame sequences displayed a weaker excess of sharing between twins.

CDR3 length equals 17 residues. Germline V gene lookup returns CDR1 MNHEY and CDR2 SVGAGI. V shed 2 bases and J 4 bases; nucleotides not matched to a gene: 8. This clonotype was found a few times. The target antigen is unknown. cDNA carried unique molecular identifiers, and a universal primer site was added by template switching. TCRdb recomputed calls from the 5' RACE reads with MiXCR, one row per CDR3 protein. Altogether fewer than 250,000 distinct CDR3 sequences are present, 7% to 8.5% being singletons, with the ten largest covering around 5%. A further study also used this sample, focusing on yellow fever vaccine responses in identical twins.

The TCR originated in a woman younger than 35 in good health. The chain recombines TRBV6-5 with TRBJ2-5, with 12 bases identical to TRBD2. Sequenced input: CD8+ T cells sorted from blood. The CDR3 is CASSYTRLAGARETQYF. CDR3 bases: TGTGCCAGCAGTTACACTAGACTAGCGGGGGCCCGAGAGACCCAGTACTTC.